The sequence of this T cell receptor (beta chain) was determined in a study of cytomegalovirus exposure and HLA in healthy donors. Whole-study results and caveats: Among the CMV-associated chains, a few were confirmed in vitro as specific for CMV antigens.

In germline, CDR1 is WNHNN, CDR2 SYGVQD (reference sequence). The CDR3 covers 19 residues. Trimming at V came to 7 bases and at J to 6 bases, leaving 24 bases not matched to a gene. Note on this clone: Its antigen remains unknown.

The PCR ran on 60 Vbeta and 13 Jbeta primers. TCRdb's table, derived via immunoSEQ multiplex PCR, lists solely in-frame clones and lacks some. The sample records 150,000 to 200,000 clones, around 80% being singletons. The source material was PBMCs. This sequence was found in a woman aged 45-59 years in good health and CMV-seronegative. The V gene is TRBV10-1, the J gene TRBJ2-1; 7 bases match TRBD2. The chain's CDR3 is CASNLGSRPGTITCNEQFF. CDR3 in DNA: TGCGCCAGCAACCTAGGTTCGAGGCCTGGGACTATAACCTGCAATGAGCAGTTCTTC.